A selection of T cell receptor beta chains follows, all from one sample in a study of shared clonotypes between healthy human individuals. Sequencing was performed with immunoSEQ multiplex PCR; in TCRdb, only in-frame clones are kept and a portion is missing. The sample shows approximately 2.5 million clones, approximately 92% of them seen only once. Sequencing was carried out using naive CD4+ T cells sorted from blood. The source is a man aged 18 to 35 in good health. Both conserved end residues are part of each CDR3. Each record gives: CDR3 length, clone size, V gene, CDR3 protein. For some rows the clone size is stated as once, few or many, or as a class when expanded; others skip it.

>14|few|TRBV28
CASSLPGTGTEAFF
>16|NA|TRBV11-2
CASRSRRDPTYDEQYF
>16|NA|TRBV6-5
CASSYSSGNVKGTQYF
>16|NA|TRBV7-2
CASSLRGTSGYNEQFF
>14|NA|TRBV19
CASSMLGNTGELFF
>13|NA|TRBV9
CASGPDGTDTQYF
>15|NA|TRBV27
CASSVDRATNEKLFF
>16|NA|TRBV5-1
CASSFRTGQWNYGYTF
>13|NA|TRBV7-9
CASSFAGGNEQFF
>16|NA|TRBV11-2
CASSLGVKGSTDTQYF
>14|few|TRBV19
CATGTPYSNQPQHF
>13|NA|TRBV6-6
CASSYVEGSPQHF
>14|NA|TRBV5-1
CASSGTVSSYEQYF
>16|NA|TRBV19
CASSITANYQNSPLHF
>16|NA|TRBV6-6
CASDNPAAGGTYEQYF
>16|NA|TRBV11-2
CASSLEGTGGGDTQYF
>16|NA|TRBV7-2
CASSLGIGGAQETQYF
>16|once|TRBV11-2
CASSLAPLASSYEQYF
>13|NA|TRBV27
CASSLRDTGELFF
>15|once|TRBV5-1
CASSPRGSEGNTIYF
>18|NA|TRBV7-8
CASSLSGLPERVEQPQHF
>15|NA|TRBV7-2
CASSPGPGANTEAFF
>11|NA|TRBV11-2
CASTRTGPQFF
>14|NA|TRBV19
CASRDRVDTGELFF
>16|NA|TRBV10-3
CAISESFVEPAYEQYF
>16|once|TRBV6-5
CASSYRAGSVVDTQYF